Each of the 2 T cell receptor beta chains below was sequenced from the same sample in a study of vaccination effects on CD4 cells after COVID-19. Sequencing used immunoSEQ multiplex PCR; TCRdb keeps in-frame clones, though not all of them. The table records under 30,000 clones, around three fifths of them present only once. Researchers isolated CD4+ T cells once less than twelve days of culture had elapsed. Which antigens these TCRs recognize remains unknown. Sequencing used CD4+ T cells from PBMCs cultured without peptide, obtained before COVID-19 vaccination. These receptors all stem from a human donor who received a COVID-19 vaccine.

CDR3 nucleotide sequence: TGTGCCAGCACCCCAGGTCGGCAGACAAACACTGAAGCTTTCTTT. Amino acid sequence: CASTPGRQTNTEAFF. This chain connects TRBV11-2 to TRBJ1-1, with D unclear. V lost 7 bases to trimming and J lost 2 bases, with 17 bases between them. Germline V CDR1 and CDR2: SGHAT, FQNNGV. CDR3 size: 15 residues.

The gene calls are TRBV7-2 and TRBJ1-5; D remains ambiguous. V lost 5 bases and J lost 0, with 5 bases in between. The CDR3 is made up of 13 amino acids. Germline assignment: CDR1 SGHTA and CDR2 FQGNSA. The CDR3 spells CASSPHSNQPQHF. CDR3 nucleotide sequence: TGTGCCAGCAGCCCCCATAGCAATCAGCCCCAGCATTTT.